This is a list of T cell receptor beta chains from one sample in a study of cytomegalovirus exposure and HLA in healthy donors. Sequencing used immunoSEQ multiplex PCR; TCRdb keeps in-frame clones, though not all of them. The sample lists approximately 72,000 clones, 65% to 80% occurring once. Material for sequencing was PBMCs. The source of these receptors is a man aged 35 to 55 in good health and CMV-seropositive. The CDR3 runs from the conserved cysteine through the conserved F or W. A D gene is named only where the DNA matches it firmly. Size is stated for part of the rows, as once, few or many counts, or as a class when the clone is expanded.

>TRBV15|NA|NA|TRBJ1-2
CATSRDRMGANYGYTF
TGTGCCACCAGCAGAGATCGAATGGGCGCTAACTATGGCTACACCTTC
>TRBV5-1|NA|NA|TRBJ1-2
CASSADSLPNYGYTF
TGCGCCAGCAGCGCGGACAGTCTCCCTAACTATGGCTACACCTTC
>TRBV7-6|NA|NA|TRBJ1-3
CASSIADSSSGNTIYF
TGTGCCAGCAGCATCGCCGACAGCTCCTCTGGAAACACCATATATTTT
>TRBV5-4|TRBD1|NA|TRBJ1-2
CAGNRDSNPNYGYTF
TGTGCCGGCAACCGGGACAGCAACCCTAACTATGGCTACACCTTC
>TRBV5-1|NA|NA|TRBJ2-5
CASTGQKETQYF
TGCGCCAGCACAGGACAAAAAGAGACCCAGTACTTC
>TRBV9|NA|few|TRBJ2-5
CASSSARGDPLTQYF
TGTGCCAGCAGCTCAGCCCGCGGGGACCCACTGACCCAGTACTTC
>TRBV11-2|TRBD1|NA|TRBJ1-4
CASSLVGTGYEKLFF
TGTGCCAGCAGCTTAGTTGGGACAGGGTACGAAAAACTGTTTTTT
>TRBV7-2|NA|NA|TRBJ2-2
CASSMTRTGELFF
TGTGCCAGCAGCATGACAAGGACCGGGGAGCTGTTTTTT
>TRBV6-5|TRBD1|few|TRBJ2-3
CASSYGGQVGTDTQYF
TGTGCCAGCAGTTACGGTGGACAGGTTGGGACAGATACGCAGTATTTT
>TRBV28|NA|NA|TRBJ2-1
CASHGGGGPSYNEQFF
TGTGCCAGCCATGGGGGCGGGGGACCCTCCTACAATGAGCAGTTCTTC
>TRBV5-1|NA|few|TRBJ1-3
CASSLDLRTAFSGNTIYF
TGCGCCAGCAGCTTGGATTTAAGGACAGCCTTCTCTGGAAACACCATATATTTT
>TRBV6-1|NA|NA|TRBJ2-3
CASGEGQGRDTQYF
TGTGCCAGCGGTGAAGGGCAGGGGAGAGATACGCAGTATTTT
>TRBV19|TRBD1|few|TRBJ2-5
CASGQTGAIQETQYF
TGTGCCAGTGGACAGACAGGGGCGATCCAAGAGACCCAGTACTTC
>TRBV30|NA|NA|TRBJ1-2
CAWSGGNYGYTF
TGTGCCTGGAGCGGGGGAAACTATGGCTACACCTTC
>TRBV6-5|NA|few|TRBJ2-1
CASSYSLQGNEQFF
TGTGCCAGCAGTTACTCTCTTCAGGGCAATGAGCAGTTCTTC
>TRBV6-6|NA|few|TRBJ1-2
CASSPRGGKVYGYTF
TGTGCCAGCAGTCCTCGGGGGGGGAAAGTCTATGGCTACACCTTC
>TRBV7-9|TRBD2|once|TRBJ2-7
CASSVGLAGGLEQYF
TGTGCCAGCAGCGTGGGACTAGCGGGGGGGCTCGAGCAGTACTTC
>TRBV7-3|TRBD1|NA|TRBJ2-2
CASSLQTGSGELFF
TGTGCCAGCAGCCTCCAGACAGGGTCCGGGGAGCTGTTTTTT
>TRBV11-2|NA|NA|TRBJ1-5
CASSLAGRSNQPQHF
TGTGCCAGCAGCCTAGCGGGGAGAAGCAATCAGCCCCAGCATTTT
>TRBV12-5|NA|once|TRBJ1-2
CASGREGRGYGYTF
TGTGCTAGTGGGAGGGAGGGCCGAGGCTATGGCTACACCTTC
>TRBV29-1|TRBD2|NA|TRBJ2-3
CSVAPRLAGGGDTQYF
TGCAGCGTCGCTCCCCGACTAGCGGGGGGTGGAGATACGCAGTATTTT
>TRBV27|TRBD1|few|TRBJ2-5
CASSLLGTAYQETQYF
TGTGCCAGCAGTTTATTGGGGACAGCGTACCAAGAGACCCAGTACTTC
>TRBV5-4|TRBD2|few|TRBJ2-7
CASSLDASGTSYEQYF
TGTGCCAGCAGCTTGGATGCTAGCGGGACCTCCTACGAGCAGTACTTC